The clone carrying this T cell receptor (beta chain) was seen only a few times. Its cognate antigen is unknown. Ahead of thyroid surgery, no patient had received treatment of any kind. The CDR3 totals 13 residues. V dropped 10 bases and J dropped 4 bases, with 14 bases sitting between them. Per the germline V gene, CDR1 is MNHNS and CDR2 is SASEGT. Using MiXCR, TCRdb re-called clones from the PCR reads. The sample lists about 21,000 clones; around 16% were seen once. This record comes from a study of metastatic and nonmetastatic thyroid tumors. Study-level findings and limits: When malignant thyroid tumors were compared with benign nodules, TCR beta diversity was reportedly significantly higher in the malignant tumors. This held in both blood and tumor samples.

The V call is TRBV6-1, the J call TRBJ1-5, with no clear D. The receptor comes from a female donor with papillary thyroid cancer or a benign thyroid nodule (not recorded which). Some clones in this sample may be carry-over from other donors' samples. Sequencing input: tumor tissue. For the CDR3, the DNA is TGTGCCATTGACATGGGATTAAATCAGCCCCAGCATTTT. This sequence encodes CAIDMGLNQPQHF.